Listed below are T cell receptor beta chains from one sample, sequenced in a study of T cells in localized non-small cell lung cancer. Clones were sequenced by immunoSEQ multiplex PCR, and TCRdb holds only the in-frame ones, with some missing. The sample contains tens of thousands of clones, 90% to 95% of which appear only once. The specimen was PBMCs, collected before any cancer treatment. All receptors come from a woman between 35 and 75 years old with stage II lung adenocarcinoma. Both conserved end residues are part of each CDR3. The D gene is left open where the match is weak. Size tells how often a clone was seen (once, few, many) or the class of an expanded clone, and some rows leave it out.

v_gene,abundance,d_gene,j_gene,CDR3nt,CDR3aa
TRBV5-4,.,TRBD1,TRBJ1-1,TGTGCCAGCAGCCAAGGACAGGGGGCGCGAGGCACTGAAGCTTTCTTT,CASSQGQGARGTEAFF
TRBV9,.,TRBD1,TRBJ1-6,TGTGCCAGCAGCGTTACGGGACAGGGGGGTTCACCCCTCCACTTT,CASSVTGQGGSPLHF
TRBV6-6,.,.,TRBJ2-3,TGTGCCAGCACCCCACTTTCGACAGATACAGATACGCAGTATTTT,CASTPLSTDTDTQYF
TRBV2,medium-sized,.,TRBJ1-1,TGTGCCAGCAGGGGGGAACGGGGAATTAACACTGAAGCTTTCTTT,CASRGERGINTEAFF
TRBV5-6,.,.,TRBJ1-2,TGTGCCAGCAGCTTGGTAGTACTTGGCGACGGCTCTTTCGGAGGGGGCTACACCTTC,CASSLVVLGDGSFGGGYTF
TRBV7-6,.,TRBD2,TRBJ2-2,TGTGCCAGCAGCCCTACTATTCAGCTAGCGGGAAGAACCGGGGAGCTGTTTTTT,CASSPTIQLAGRTGELFF
TRBV11-2,.,.,TRBJ1-1,TGTGCCAGCAGCTTACAATCACACACTGAAGCTTTCTTT,CASSLQSHTEAFF
TRBV5-6,.,.,TRBJ2-5,TGTGCCAGCAGCTTCCGGACCGGGATCCAAGAGACCCAGTACTTC,CASSFRTGIQETQYF
TRBV18,.,TRBD1,TRBJ1-2,TGTGCCAGCTCACCACCAGAGGGGGCGAGGGGCTACACCTTC,CASSPPEGARGYTF
TRBV5-1,.,TRBD1,TRBJ2-6,TGCGCCAGCAGCTCTGACAGGGCCGGGGCCAACGTCCTGACTTTC,CASSSDRAGANVLTF
TRBV6-5,.,.,TRBJ1-1,TGTGCCAGCAGTCCTATTATGAACACTGAAGCTTTCTTT,CASSPIMNTEAFF
TRBV27,.,.,TRBJ2-7,TGTGCCAGCAGTTCGGGCGGGGTTCTCGAGCAGTACTTC,CASSSGGVLEQYF
TRBV10-1,.,.,TRBJ2-1,TGCGCCAGCAGTGAGGAGACTACATACAATGAGCAGTTCTTC,CASSEETTYNEQFF
TRBV9,.,TRBD2,TRBJ2-2,TGTGCCAGCAAGCGGGAGGTTAACGGGGAGCTGTTTTTT,CASKREVNGELFF
TRBV11-2,.,TRBD1,TRBJ2-7,TGTGCCAGCAGCTTAGATCGGGGACAGACCGCCTACGAGCAGTACTTC,CASSLDRGQTAYEQYF
TRBV19,once,.,TRBJ2-1,TGTGCCAGTCATCTCGGCGGGGTCTCCTACAATGAGCAGTTCTTC,CASHLGGVSYNEQFF
TRBV21-1,.,.,TRBJ2-3,TGTGCCAGCAGCAAAGGGGCGGGAGGGACCGCAGATACGCAGTATTTT,CASSKGAGGTADTQYF
TRBV5-1,.,.,TRBJ1-3,TGCGCCAGCAGACCTGACCTCGGGGCTGCGGGAAACACCATATATTTT,CASRPDLGAAGNTIYF
TRBV28,.,.,TRBJ1-5,TGTGCCAGCAGTTTATTATTTGGCGGGTCCCAGCCCCAGCATTTT,CASSLLFGGSQPQHF
TRBV2,.,.,TRBJ1-3,TGTGCCAGCAGTCCTTTCGTGGGAAACACCATATATTTT,CASSPFVGNTIYF
TRBV9,.,.,TRBJ2-3,TGTGCCAGCAGCGAGGGACATATGGAAGATACGCAGTATTTT,CASSEGHMEDTQYF
TRBV5-1,.,.,TRBJ2-7,TGCGCCAGCTACAGCGAGACAGGCCTGGAGCAGTACTTC,CASYSETGLEQYF
TRBV19,.,.,TRBJ1-4,TGTGCCAGTAGTCCAAATGAAAAACTGTTTTTT,CASSPNEKLFF
TRBV9,.,TRBD1,TRBJ1-1,TGTGCCAGCAGCGTAGTCCCCTCCCCAGGGGGGCTCGGGAACACTGAAGCTTTCTTT,CASSVVPSPGGLGNTEAFF
TRBV4-2,.,TRBD2,TRBJ2-7,TGTGCCAGCAGCCAAGAAGGCCGAATAGCGGGGGACTACGAGCAGTACTTC,CASSQEGRIAGDYEQYF
TRBV29-1,.,.,TRBJ1-6,TGCAGCGTTCAGCCAGGGAATGTTGGCAATTCACCCCTCCACTTT,CSVQPGNVGNSPLHF
TRBV4-2,.,.,TRBJ2-7,TGTGCCAGCAGCCAAGAAGTGTTGGGGCCCTACGAGCAGTACTTC,CASSQEVLGPYEQYF
TRBV9,.,.,TRBJ2-7,TGTGCCAGCAGCGCCCAGGACAAAGCCCTCGGCGAGCAGTACTTC,CASSAQDKALGEQYF
TRBV29-1,.,.,TRBJ2-3,TGCAGCGTTGATGGCCAGGGGACAGATACGCAGTATTTT,CSVDGQGTDTQYF
TRBV4-1,.,.,TRBJ2-5,TGCGCCAGCAGCCAAGGAGGGACCCTTGAAGAGACCCAGTACTTC,CASSQGGTLEETQYF
TRBV4-1,once,.,TRBJ1-4,TGCGCCAGCAGCCAAGTCGAACTGATTAATGAAAAACTGTTTTTT,CASSQVELINEKLFF
TRBV6-4,.,TRBD1,TRBJ2-2,TGTGCCAGCAGTGACTCGAGTAGGACAGGTTACACCGGGGAGCTGTTTTTT,CASSDSSRTGYTGELFF
TRBV6-6,.,TRBD2,TRBJ2-7,TGTGCCAGCACCGCCGGGACTAGCGGCTACGAGCAGTACTTC,CASTAGTSGYEQYF
TRBV29-1,.,.,TRBJ1-5,TGCAGCGTAGCCCGTGAGGGCGATCAGCCCCAGCATTTT,CSVAREGDQPQHF
TRBV28,.,.,TRBJ1-5,TGTGCCAGCAGTTCTCCGGGGTCCAATCAGCCCCAGCATTTT,CASSSPGSNQPQHF
TRBV7-3,.,.,TRBJ2-5,TGTGCCAGCACCTTACAGCCTGGAGGGTTGGAGACCCAGTACTTC,CASTLQPGGLETQYF
TRBV7-9,once,.,TRBJ2-1,TGTGCCAGCAGCTCCCGGGACCACTACAATGAGCAGTTCTTC,CASSSRDHYNEQFF